This T cell receptor beta chain was identified in a study of PD-1 blockade in classical Hodgkin lymphoma. Overall study findings and caveats: Compared with baseline, CD4+ but not CD8+ TCR diversity had risen significantly by C4D1. Complete responders had baseline diversity similar to newly diagnosed patients. Repertoire differences have undefined causes, possibly disease activity or prior therapy.

Profiling relied on immunoSEQ multiplex PCR, and the TCRdb table lists in-frame clones only, not all of them. The sample contains about 33,000 clones, approximately 65% of which appear only once. Stated time point: cycle 4 day 1 (C4D1), after about 6 weeks of nivolumab. With no exception, relapse followed autologous stem cell transplantation in all patients, and brentuximab vedotin exposure varied. Notes on this clone: Its antigen is undetermined.

The TCR originated in a human donor with classical Hodgkin lymphoma. The source material was peripheral blood mononuclear cells (PBMCs), sampled before the fourth cycle of nivolumab.

CDR3 DNA: TGTGCCAGCAGTTCGGACAGGGGGCGTTTGGTTCGGACTGAAGCTTTCTTT. Residues: CASSSDRGRLVRTEAFF. The chain links TRBV2 to TRBJ1-1; 11 bases fit TRBD1. This CDR3 has 17 residues. Germline CDR1 reads SNHLY; CDR2 reads FYNNEI. The V and J ends lost 5 bases and 5 bases, in that order; junction bases with no gene match: 13. The full variable domain, completed using reference TRBV2 and TRBJ1-1, is EPEVTQTPSHQVTQMGQEVILRCVPISNHLYFYWYRQILGQKVEFLVSFYNNEISEKSEIFDDQFSVERPDGSNFTLKIRSTKLEDSAMYFCASSSDRGRLVRTEAFFGQGTRLTVV.